This T cell receptor beta chain was sequenced in a study of cytomegalovirus exposure and HLA in healthy donors. Whole-study context: There were 100 million to 130 million unique TCR beta sequences, drawn from 200 million or so T cells, in an earlier analysis.

The PCR contained 60 Vbeta and 13 Jbeta primers. TCRdb keeps only in-frame clones here, not all; method: immunoSEQ multiplex PCR. The sample records 150,000 to 200,000 clones, under 85% being singletons. Trimming stripped 5 bases from V and 2 bases from J, with 9 bases between. This CDR3 comprises 13 residues. The germline gives CDR1 SGHNT, CDR2 YENEEA. This TCR was recovered from a woman aged 25 to 39 in good health and CMV-seronegative. Sequencing was done on a sample of PBMCs. The chain uses TRBV11-3 and TRBJ2-5; TRBD1 might be the D (6 bases). The CDR3 DNA sequence: TGTGCCAGCAGCGTCGGACAGCAAGAGACCCAGTACTTC. It codes for CASSVGQQETQYF. The entire variable domain, with the rest obtained from reference TRBV11-3 and TRBJ2-5, is as follows: EAGVVQSPRYKIIEKKQPVAFWCNPISGHNTLYWYLQNLGQGPELLIRYENEEAVDDSQLPKDRFSAERLKGVDSTLKIQPAELGDSAVYLCASSVGQQETQYFGPGTRLLVL.